This TCR beta chain emerged from a study of T cell responses to AZD1222 COVID-19 vaccine. Germline CDR1 reads SGHRS; CDR2 reads YFSETQ. V was cut by 0 bases and J by 5 bases, with 11 bases left in between. The CDR3 is 15 residues long. The repertoire was sequenced with immunoSEQ multiplex PCR; TCRdb's copy has only in-frame clones and lacks some. Here the sample spans under 150,000 clones, about 90% being singletons. Study-wide points: Nearly half of the spike-specific TCRs reportedly recognize variant regions that carry no mutations. Recipients of two AZD1222 doses showed rising Spike-specific TCR breadth and depth.

Points on this clone: Its antigen remains unknown.

The specimen comprised peripheral blood, sampled 28 days after the second AZD1222 dose. The rearrangement joins TRBV5-1 to TRBJ2-2; D might be TRBD1 (6 bases). The clonotype was recovered from an adult who received the AZD1222 COVID-19 vaccine. The CDR3 region is CASSLAGAATGELFF. DNA for the CDR3: TGCGCCAGCAGCTTGGCAGGGGCGGCAACCGGGGAGCTGTTTTTT.